This T cell receptor (beta chain) was sequenced for a study of cytomegalovirus exposure and HLA in healthy donors. Study-wide findings and caveats: The HLA-A and HLA-B alleles of most subjects were reportedly predicted accurately from TCR beta sequences. Usually a TCR sequence was rare, but some public TCRs were found in many donors. Reportedly, a later analysis found an Asian-associated ancestry cluster had fewer N-insertions than the roughly 700-donor mean.

PCR primers comprised 60 Vbeta and 13 Jbeta primers. The protocol was immunoSEQ multiplex PCR, while the TCRdb copy is restricted to in-frame clones and leaves out a portion. The sample lists tens of thousands of clones, 80% seen once, with roughly 5.7% in the top ten. To note about this clone: Its matching antigen is unknown.

The CDR3 is 11 amino acids. Germline assignment: CDR1 MNHEY and CDR2 SVGAGI. V was pared by 5 bases and J by 11 bases, with 12 bases between. The V gene is TRBV6-5, the J gene TRBJ1-1, with D tentatively TRBD1 (5 bases). The sequenced material came from PBMCs. The receptor comes from a male donor in good health and CMV-seronegative. CDR3: CASSAGRDAFF. The CDR3 DNA reads as TGTGCCAGCAGTGCCGGGAGGGACGCTTTCTTT.